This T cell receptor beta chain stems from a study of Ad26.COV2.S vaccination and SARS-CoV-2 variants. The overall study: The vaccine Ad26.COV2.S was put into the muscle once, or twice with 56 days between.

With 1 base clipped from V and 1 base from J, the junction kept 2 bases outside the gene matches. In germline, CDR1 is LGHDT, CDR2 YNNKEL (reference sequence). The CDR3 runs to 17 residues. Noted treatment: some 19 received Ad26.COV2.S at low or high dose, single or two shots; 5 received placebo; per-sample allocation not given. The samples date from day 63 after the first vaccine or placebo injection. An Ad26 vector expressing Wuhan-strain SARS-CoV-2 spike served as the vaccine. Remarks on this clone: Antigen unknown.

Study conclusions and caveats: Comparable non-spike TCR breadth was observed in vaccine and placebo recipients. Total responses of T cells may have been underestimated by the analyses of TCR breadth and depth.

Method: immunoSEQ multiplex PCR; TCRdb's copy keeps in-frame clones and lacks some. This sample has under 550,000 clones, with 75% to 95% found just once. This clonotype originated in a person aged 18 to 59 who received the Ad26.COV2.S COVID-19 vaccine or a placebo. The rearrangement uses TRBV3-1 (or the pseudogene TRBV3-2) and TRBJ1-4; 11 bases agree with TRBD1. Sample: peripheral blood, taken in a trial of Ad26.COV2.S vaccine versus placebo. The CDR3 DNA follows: TGTGCCAGCAGCCAAGTGGACAGGGGGCGAACTAATGAAAAACTGTTTTTT. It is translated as CASSQVDRGRTNEKLFF.